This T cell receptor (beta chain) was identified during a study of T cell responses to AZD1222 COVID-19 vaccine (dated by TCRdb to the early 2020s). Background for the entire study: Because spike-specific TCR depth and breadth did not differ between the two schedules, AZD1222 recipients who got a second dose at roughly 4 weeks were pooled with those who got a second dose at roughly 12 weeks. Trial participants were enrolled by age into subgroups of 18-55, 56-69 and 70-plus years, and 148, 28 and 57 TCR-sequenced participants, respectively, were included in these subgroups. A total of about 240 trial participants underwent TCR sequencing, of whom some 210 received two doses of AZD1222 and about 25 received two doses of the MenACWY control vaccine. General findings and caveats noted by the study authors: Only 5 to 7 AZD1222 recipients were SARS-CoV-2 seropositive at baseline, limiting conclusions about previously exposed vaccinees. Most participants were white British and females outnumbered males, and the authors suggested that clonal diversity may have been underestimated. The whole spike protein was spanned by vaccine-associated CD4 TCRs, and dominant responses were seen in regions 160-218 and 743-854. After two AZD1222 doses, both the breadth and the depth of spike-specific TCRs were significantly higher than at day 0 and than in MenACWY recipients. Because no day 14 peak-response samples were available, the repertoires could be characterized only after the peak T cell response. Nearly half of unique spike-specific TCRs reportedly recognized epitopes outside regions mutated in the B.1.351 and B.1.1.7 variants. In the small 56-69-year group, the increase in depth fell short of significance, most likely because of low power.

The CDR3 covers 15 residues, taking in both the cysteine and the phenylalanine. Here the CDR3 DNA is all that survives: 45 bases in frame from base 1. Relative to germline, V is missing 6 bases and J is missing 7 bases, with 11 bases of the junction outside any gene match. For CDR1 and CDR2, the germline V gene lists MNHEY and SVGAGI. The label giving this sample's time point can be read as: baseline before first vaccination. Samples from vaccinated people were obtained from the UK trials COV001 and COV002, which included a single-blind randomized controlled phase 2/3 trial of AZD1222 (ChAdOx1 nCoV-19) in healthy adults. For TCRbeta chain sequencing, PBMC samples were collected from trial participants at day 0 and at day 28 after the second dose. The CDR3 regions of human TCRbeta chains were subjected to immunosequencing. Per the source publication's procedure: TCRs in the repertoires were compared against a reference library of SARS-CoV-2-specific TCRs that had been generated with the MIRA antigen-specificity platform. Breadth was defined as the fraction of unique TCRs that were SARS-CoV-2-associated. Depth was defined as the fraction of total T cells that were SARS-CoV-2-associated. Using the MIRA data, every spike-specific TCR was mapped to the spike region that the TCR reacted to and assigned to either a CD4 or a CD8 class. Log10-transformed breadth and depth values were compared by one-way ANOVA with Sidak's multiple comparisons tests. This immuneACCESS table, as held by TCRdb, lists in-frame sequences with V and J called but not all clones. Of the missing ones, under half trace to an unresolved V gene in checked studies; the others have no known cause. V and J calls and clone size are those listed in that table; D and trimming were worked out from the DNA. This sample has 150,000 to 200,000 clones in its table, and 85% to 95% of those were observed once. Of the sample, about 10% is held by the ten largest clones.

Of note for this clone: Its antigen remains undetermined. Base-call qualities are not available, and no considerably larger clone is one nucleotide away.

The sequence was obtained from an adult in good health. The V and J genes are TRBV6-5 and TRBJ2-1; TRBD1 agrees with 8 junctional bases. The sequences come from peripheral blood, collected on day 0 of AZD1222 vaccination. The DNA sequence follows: TGTGCCAGCAGCCACCCCCAGGACAGGGCTAATGAGCAGTTCTTC. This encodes CASSHPQDRANEQFF.